Listed below are T cell receptor beta chains from one sample, sequenced in a study of T cells in Graves' hyperthyroidism and ophthalmopathy. TCRdb reprocessed the multiplex PCR reads with MiXCR, giving one entry per CDR3 protein. The sample has under 400,000 distinct CDR3 sequences, approximately 14% seen once. Sequencing used blood. The receptors derive from a woman under 30 with Graves' hyperthyroidism that later progressed to Graves' ophthalmopathy. Each CDR3 is given with its conserved first and last residue. Fields, in order: V gene, clone size, D gene, J gene, CDR3 protein, CDR3 DNA. A D gene is named only where the DNA matches it firmly. For some rows the clone size is stated as once, few or many, or as a class when expanded; others skip it.

>TRBV6-2/TRBV6-3|.|.|TRBJ2-3
CASRGTTQYF
TGTGCCAGCAGGGGTACTACGCAGTATTTT
>TRBV6-5|.|TRBD2|TRBJ2-5
CASSYTGTSGETTRRGTQYF
TGTGCCAGCAGTTACACCGGGACTAGCGGAGAGACAACCCGGCGGGGGACCCAGTACTTC
>TRBV3-1|few|TRBD2|TRBJ2-1
CASSHVLAGGYNEQFF
TGTGCCAGCAGCCATGTACTAGCGGGAGGATACAATGAGCAGTTCTTC
>TRBV27|.|.|TRBJ2-2
CASKVTGGVWAANTGELFF
TGTGCCAGCAAGGTAACGGGCGGCGTTTGGGCAGCGAACACCGGGGAGCTGTTTTTT
>TRBV28|many|TRBD1|TRBJ2-1
CATREDRYDNEQFF
TGTGCCACGCGAGAGGACAGGTACGACAATGAGCAGTTCTTC
>TRBV28|many|TRBD2|TRBJ2-7
CASRGGTSGLYEQYF
TGTGCCAGCAGGGGAGGGACTAGCGGACTTTACGAGCAGTACTTC
>TRBV28|few|TRBD1|TRBJ2-6
CASSLTGGGGANVLTF
TGTGCCAGCAGTCTCACAGGGGGCGGTGGGGCCAACGTCCTGACTTTC
>TRBV18|many|.|TRBJ1-4
CASSPTATNEKLFF
TGTGCCAGCTCACCCACCGCAACTAATGAAAAACTGTTTTTT
>TRBV11-2|few|.|TRBJ1-6
CASSKTIREGSPLHF
TGTGCCAGCAGCAAGACGATCAGGGAAGGGTCACCCCTCCACTTT
>TRBV20-1|many|.|TRBJ2-2
CSARVSRTNTGELFF
TGCAGTGCTAGAGTGTCTCGAACGAACACCGGGGAGCTGTTTTTT
>TRBV15|many|.|TRBJ2-2
CATSRDVTRSGELFF
TGTGCCACCAGCAGAGATGTTACTCGGAGCGGGGAGCTGTTTTTT
>TRBV18|many|TRBD1|TRBJ2-2
CASSRRDRDGELFF
TGTGCCAGCTCACGACGGGACAGGGACGGGGAGCTGTTTTTT
>TRBV28|many|.|TRBJ2-3
CASTRARGYSTDTQYF
TGTGCCAGCACCCGCGCCCGGGGGTATAGCACAGATACGCAGTATTTT
>TRBV28|many|.|TRBJ2-7
CASSPSKGAGRTYEQYF
TGTGCCAGCAGTCCCTCAAAGGGAGCGGGTAGAACCTACGAGCAGTACTTC
>TRBV15|many|TRBD1|TRBJ1-2
CATSREFGTDYGYTF
TGTGCCACCAGCAGAGAATTTGGGACAGACTATGGCTACACCTTC
>TRBV6-1|many|.|TRBJ2-7
CASSGAAGPAYEQYF
TGTGCCAGCAGTGGGGCAGCAGGGCCGGCCTACGAGCAGTACTTC
>TRBV13|many|.|TRBJ1-5
CASSPRGAVPQPQHF
TGTGCCAGCAGCCCCCGGGGTGCCGTCCCTCAGCCCCAGCATTTT
>TRBV29-1|many|TRBD1|TRBJ1-2
CSVGDRVEGYTF
TGCAGCGTCGGGGACAGGGTGGAGGGCTACACCTTC
>TRBV20-1|many|TRBD2|TRBJ2-3
CSALAVAGGYTATDTQYF
TGCAGTGCCCTCGCGGTAGCGGGGGGATATACAGCCACAGATACGCAGTATTTT
>TRBV6-2/TRBV6-3|few|.|TRBJ2-1
CASSYTRDYNEQFF
TGTGCCAGCAGTTATACGCGGGACTACAATGAGCAGTTCTTC
>TRBV6-1|many|TRBD1|TRBJ1-5
CASTRTGYNQPQHF
TGTGCCAGCACCCGGACAGGGTACAATCAGCCCCAGCATTTT
>TRBV28|many|TRBD2|TRBJ2-7
CASSLGLAGSYEQYF
TGTGCCAGCAGTTTAGGACTAGCGGGATCCTACGAGCAGTACTTC
>TRBV7-2|.|TRBD1|TRBJ2-5
CASSSQARGQIQETQHF
TGTGCCAGCAGCTCGCAAGCAAGGGGACAGATCCAAGAGACCCAGCACTTC